Below, 13 T cell receptor beta chains from the same sample are listed, as sequenced in a study of T cell responses to AZD1222 COVID-19 vaccine. Generated by immunoSEQ multiplex PCR, the TCRdb table keeps only in-frame clones and is missing some. Of about 140,000 clones listed, 80% to 95% were seen once; the top ten hold 2.5% to 3.5%. Sequencing used peripheral blood, obtained on day 0 of AZD1222 vaccination. These receptors originate from an adult in good health.

This sequence joins TRBV10-3 and TRBJ1-5; D not certain. In germline, CDR1 is ENHRY, CDR2 SYGVKD. The length of the CDR3 is 13 residues. V shed 6 bases and J shed 0 bases, with 6 bases lying between them. The CDR3 nucleotides read TGTGCCATCAGGTTTAATAGCAATCAGCCCCAGCATTTT. Protein sequence: CAIRFNSNQPQHF.

The J gene is TRBJ1-5, the V gene TRBV19, with 10 bases aligning to TRBD1. Germline V gives CDR1 LNHDA, CDR2 SQIVND (reference sequence). Losses at the gene ends were 7 bases for V and 2 bases for J; bases not matched to a gene: 5. The CDR3 contains 15 residues. The CDR3 is CASTPTGGRNQPQHF. DNA of the CDR3: TGTGCCAGTACCCCGACAGGGGGCCGCAATCAGCCCCAGCATTTT.

The CDR3 DNA reads TGTGCCAGCAGCTTAGGTCCGCTCTCTGGGGCCAACGTCCTGACTTTC. Translation: CASSLGPLSGANVLTF. J is TRBJ2-6 and V is TRBV7-9; D remains ambiguous. The CDR3 totals 16 residues. Deletions cut 1 base from V and 0 bases from J, with 7 bases between. CDR1 is SEHNR, CDR2 FQNEAQ, per germline (reference sequence).

This chain uses TRBV4-2 with TRBJ2-7; D is possibly TRBD2 (5 bases). The germline CDR1 and CDR2 sequences are LGHNA and YNFKEQ. This CDR3 region has 17 residues. Trimming stripped 0 bases from V and 0 bases from J, with 15 bases between. CDR3 DNA sequence: TGTGCCAGCAGCCAAGACGGCCTCCGAGGGAGCTCCTACGAGCAGTACTTC. It specifies CASSQDGLRGSSYEQYF.

This clone was seen a single time. The chain carries TRBV9 and TRBJ1-2; TRBD1 matches at 8 bases. With V trimmed by 4 bases and J by 0 bases, 5 bases remained unmatched. Germline V CDR1 and CDR2: SGDLS, YYNGEE. The CDR3 covers 15 residues. The chain's CDR3 is CASSFGTGPNYGYTF. CDR3 nucleotides: TGTGCCAGCAGCTTTGGGACAGGCCCTAACTATGGCTACACCTTC.

The chain uses TRBV11-3 and TRBJ1-3; 9 nucleotides agree with TRBD1. This CDR3 has 14 amino acids. The germline CDR1 and CDR2 sequences are SGHNT and YENEEA. J gave up 4 bases and V 5 bases, and 3 bases lay outside the gene matches. CDR3 residues: CASSPGQGGNTIYF. CDR3 DNA sequence: TGTGCCAGCAGCCCGGGACAGGGAGGAAACACCATATATTTT.

This chain joins TRBV5-1 and TRBJ2-3; the match to TRBD1 covers 7 bases. The germline V gene encodes CDR1 SGHRS and CDR2 YFSETQ. This CDR3 spans 15 amino acids. V was clipped by 4 bases and J by 5 bases; unmatched bases: 10. CDR3 DNA sequence: TGCGCCAGCAGCAGGACAGGTGGCCTTGGAGATACGCAGTATTTT. It is translated as CASSRTGGLGDTQYF.

J is TRBJ1-2 and V is TRBV5-4; D is perhaps TRBD1 (5 bases). V was trimmed by 9 bases and J by 10 bases, leaving 19 bases between them. This CDR3 is 12 amino acids long. Per the germline V gene, CDR1 is SGHNT and CDR2 is YYREEE (reference sequence). CDR3 region: CATYRRDGYYTF. The CDR3 DNA sequence: TGTGCCACTTATCGCCGGGACGGTTACTACACCTTC.

J is TRBJ2-7 and V is TRBV12-3 or TRBV12-4, with D possibly being TRBD1 (5 bases). The V and J ends lost 8 bases and 6 bases respectively, with 11 bases between them. The length of the CDR3 is 11 residues. The CDR3 DNA reads TGTGCCAGCCGTGGGGCTACCGAGCAGTACTTC. It codes for CASRGATEQYF.

This chain connects TRBV9 to TRBJ1-6; a weak D match, TRBD1 (6 bases). Germline V gives CDR1 SGDLS, CDR2 YYNGEE. The CDR3 runs 15 residues. Trimming took 3 bases from V and 4 from J, leaving 11 bases between them. The CDR3 spells CASSGLTGYNSPLHF. The CDR3 nucleotides read TGTGCCAGCAGCGGCTTGACAGGATATAATTCACCCCTCCACTTT.

The chain carries TRBV7-8 and TRBJ2-1; 12 bases line up with TRBD1. V was pared by 2 bases and J by 7 bases, with 6 bases of the junction left unmatched. Germline loops: CDR1 SGHVS, CDR2 FQNEAQ. CDR3 length: 16 amino acids. CDR3 nucleotides: TGTGCCAGCAGCTTACACGAGGGACAGGGGGCTAATGAGCAGTTCTTC. The encoded protein is CASSLHEGQGANEQFF.

This clone was detected only once. The chain joins TRBV5-8 to TRBJ2-7, with a tentative D call TRBD2 (6 bases). CDR3 size: 16 residues. V gave up 4 bases and J gave up 3 bases, with 20 bases separating them. The germline V gene encodes CDR1 SGHTS and CDR2 YDEGEE. The CDR3 spells CASSGEVTVGVYEQYF. The DNA of the CDR3 is TGTGCCAGCAGCGGGGAGGTGACGGTGGGGGTCTACGAGCAGTACTTC.

The chain links TRBV18 to TRBJ1-6; D is unresolved. The CDR3 contains 16 residues. The V gene lost 4 bases and the J gene lost 0 bases, with 10 bases spanning the gap. The germline gives CDR1 KGHSH, CDR2 LQKENI. This CDR3 is CASSRSESSYNSPLHF. In DNA form, the CDR3 reads TGTGCCAGCTCACGCTCTGAGAGCTCCTATAATTCACCCCTCCACTTT.